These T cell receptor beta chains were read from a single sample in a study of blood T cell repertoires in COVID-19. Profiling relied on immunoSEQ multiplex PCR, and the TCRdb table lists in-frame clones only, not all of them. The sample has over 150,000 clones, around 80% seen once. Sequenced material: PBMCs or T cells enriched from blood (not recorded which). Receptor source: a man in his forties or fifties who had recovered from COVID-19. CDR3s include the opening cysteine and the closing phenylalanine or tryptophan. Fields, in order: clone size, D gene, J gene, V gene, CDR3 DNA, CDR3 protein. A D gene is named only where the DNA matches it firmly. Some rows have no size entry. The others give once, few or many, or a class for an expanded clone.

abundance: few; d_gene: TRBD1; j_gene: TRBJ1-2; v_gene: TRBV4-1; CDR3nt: TGCGCCAGCAGCCAGGGGGGACAGGGGGCGATTAGCTACACCTTC; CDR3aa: CASSQGGQGAISYTF
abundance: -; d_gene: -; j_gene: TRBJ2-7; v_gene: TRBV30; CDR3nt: TGTGCCTGGAGTGTACTGGACATTGAGCAGTACTTC; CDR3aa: CAWSVLDIEQYF
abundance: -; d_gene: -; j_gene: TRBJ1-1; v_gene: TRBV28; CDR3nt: TGTGCCAGCCCGCCGGGAACCCTCACGGGAACTGAAGCTTTCTTT; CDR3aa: CASPPGTLTGTEAFF
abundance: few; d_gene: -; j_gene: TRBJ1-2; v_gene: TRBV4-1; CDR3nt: TGCGCCAGCAGCCCCTACAGTGGTGGCTACACCTTC; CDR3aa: CASSPYSGGYTF
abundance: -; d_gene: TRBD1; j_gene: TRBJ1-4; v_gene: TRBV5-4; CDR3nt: TGTGCCAGCAGCTTGGGCAGGGGGGATGAAAAACTGTTTTTT; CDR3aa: CASSLGRGDEKLFF
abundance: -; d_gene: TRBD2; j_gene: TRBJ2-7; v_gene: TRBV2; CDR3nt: TGTGCCAGCAGCCCGGCCCCTGCGGGGGTAGTCGAGCAGTACTTC; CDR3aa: CASSPAPAGVVEQYF
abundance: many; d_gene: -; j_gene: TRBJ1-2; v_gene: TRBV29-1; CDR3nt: TGCAGCGTCGGTCAGGGGCTTAGTGGCTACACCTTC; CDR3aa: CSVGQGLSGYTF
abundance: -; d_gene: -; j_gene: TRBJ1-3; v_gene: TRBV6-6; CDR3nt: TGTGCCAGCAGGACACCCAGCTCTGGAAACACCATATATTTT; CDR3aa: CASRTPSSGNTIYF
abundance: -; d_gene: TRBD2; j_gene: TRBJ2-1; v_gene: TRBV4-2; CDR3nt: TGTGCCAGCAGCGTAGAAGAGCGGGGGGGCTACAATGAGCAGTTCTTC; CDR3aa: CASSVEERGGYNEQFF
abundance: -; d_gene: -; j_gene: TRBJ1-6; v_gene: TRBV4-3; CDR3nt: TGCGCCAGCAGCCAAATTCGGGGGGCTCTAAATTCACCCCTCCACTTT; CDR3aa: CASSQIRGALNSPLHF
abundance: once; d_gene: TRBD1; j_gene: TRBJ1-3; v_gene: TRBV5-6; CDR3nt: TGTGCCAGCAGCCAGGACAGGGCTGGAAACACCATATATTTT; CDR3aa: CASSQDRAGNTIYF
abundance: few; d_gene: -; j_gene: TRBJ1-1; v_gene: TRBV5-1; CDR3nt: TGCGCCAGCAGATTCAGTAGTACAGGAGTGGGGACTGAAGCTTTCTTT; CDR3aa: CASRFSSTGVGTEAFF
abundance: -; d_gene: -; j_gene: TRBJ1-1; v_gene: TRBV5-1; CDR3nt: TGCGCCAGCAGACCGGACACATACACTGAAGCTTTCTTT; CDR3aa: CASRPDTYTEAFF
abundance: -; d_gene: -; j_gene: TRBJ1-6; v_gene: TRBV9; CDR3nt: TGTGCCAGCAGCGTAGACGGCTATAATTCACCCCTCCACTTT; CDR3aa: CASSVDGYNSPLHF
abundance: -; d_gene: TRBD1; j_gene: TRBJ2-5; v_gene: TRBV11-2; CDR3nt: TGTGCCAGCAGCCGTGGACAGGTTCAAGAGACCCAGTACTTC; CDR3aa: CASSRGQVQETQYF
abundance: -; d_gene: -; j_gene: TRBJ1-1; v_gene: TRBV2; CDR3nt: TGTGCCAGCAGTGAAGCTACAAGAGCTTTCTTT; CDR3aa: CASSEATRAFF
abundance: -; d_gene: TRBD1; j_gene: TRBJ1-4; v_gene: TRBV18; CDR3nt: TGTGCCAGCTCACCGGGACAGGGTAATGAAAAACTGTTTTTT; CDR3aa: CASSPGQGNEKLFF
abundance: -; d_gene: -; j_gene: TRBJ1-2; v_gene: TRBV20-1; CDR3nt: TGCAGTGCTACAGGGGAGTATGGCTACACCTTC; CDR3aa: CSATGEYGYTF
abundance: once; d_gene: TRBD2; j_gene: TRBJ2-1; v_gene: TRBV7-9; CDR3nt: TGTGCCAGCAGCTTAGCGGGACTAGGGGGCAATGAGCAGTTCTTC; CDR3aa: CASSLAGLGGNEQFF
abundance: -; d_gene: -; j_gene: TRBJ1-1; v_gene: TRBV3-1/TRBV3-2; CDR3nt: TGTGCCAGCAGCCAAGGAGCAGGAGGGTTCACTGAAGCTTTCTTT; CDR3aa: CASSQGAGGFTEAFF
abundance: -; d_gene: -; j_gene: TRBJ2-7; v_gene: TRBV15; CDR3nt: TGTGCCACCAGCAGACAGGGGTCCTACGAGCAGTACTTC; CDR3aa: CATSRQGSYEQYF
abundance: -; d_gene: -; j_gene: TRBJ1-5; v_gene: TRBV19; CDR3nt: TGTGCCTACCGCGGTGGGCAGCCCCAGCATTTT; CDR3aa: CAYRGGQPQHF
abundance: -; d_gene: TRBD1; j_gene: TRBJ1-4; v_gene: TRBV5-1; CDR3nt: TGCGCCAGCAGCTTACACGGGACAGGGAATGAAAAACTGTTTTTT; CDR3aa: CASSLHGTGNEKLFF
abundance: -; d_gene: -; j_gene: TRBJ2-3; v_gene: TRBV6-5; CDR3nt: TGTGCCAGCATGGGACAAGGCACAGATACGCAGTATTTT; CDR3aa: CASMGQGTDTQYF
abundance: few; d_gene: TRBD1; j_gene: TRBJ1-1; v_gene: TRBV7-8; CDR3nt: TGTGCCAGCAGCGCAGGGGACAGGATGAACACTGAAGCTTTCTTT; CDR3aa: CASSAGDRMNTEAFF
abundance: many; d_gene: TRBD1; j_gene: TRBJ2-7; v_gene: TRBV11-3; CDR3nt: TGTGCCAGCAGCAACAGGACAGGGGCCAACGAGCAGTACTTC; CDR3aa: CASSNRTGANEQYF
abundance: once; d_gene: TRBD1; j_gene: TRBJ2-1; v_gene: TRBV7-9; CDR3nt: TGTGCCAGCAGCCATCGTGCCGGGACAGGGGACAATGAGCAGTTCTTC; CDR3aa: CASSHRAGTGDNEQFF
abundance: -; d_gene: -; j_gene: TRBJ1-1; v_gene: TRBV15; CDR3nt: TGTGCCACCAGCAGAGCGGGGGGAGTGAACACTGAAGCTTTCTTT; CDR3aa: CATSRAGGVNTEAFF
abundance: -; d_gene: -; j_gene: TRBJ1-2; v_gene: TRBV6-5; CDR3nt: TGTGCCAGCAGCTCCCCGCAGGAGGGGATTTATGGCTACACCTTC; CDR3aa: CASSSPQEGIYGYTF
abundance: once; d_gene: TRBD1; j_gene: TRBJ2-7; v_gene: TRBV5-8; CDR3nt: TGTGCCAGCAGCCAAGGACAGGGGCGCGAGCAGTACTTC; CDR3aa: CASSQGQGREQYF
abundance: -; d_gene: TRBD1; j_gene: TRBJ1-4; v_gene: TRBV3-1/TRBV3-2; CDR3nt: TGTGCCAGCAGCCTTGGACCAACAGGGGGCCTAAAACTGTTTTTT; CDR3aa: CASSLGPTGGLKLFF
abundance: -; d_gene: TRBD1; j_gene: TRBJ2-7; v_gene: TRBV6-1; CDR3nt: TGTGCCAGCAGTGAAATGGCAGGGGGCTACGAGCAGTACTTC; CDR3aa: CASSEMAGGYEQYF
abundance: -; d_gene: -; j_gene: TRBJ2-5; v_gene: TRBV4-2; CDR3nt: TGTGCCAGCAGCCAAGTCTCGCAAGAGACCCAGTACTTC; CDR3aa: CASSQVSQETQYF
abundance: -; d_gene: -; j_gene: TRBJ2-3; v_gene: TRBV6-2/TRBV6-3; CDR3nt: TGTGCCAGCAGTTACACAGGAGTAAGCACAGATACGCAGTATTTT; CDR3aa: CASSYTGVSTDTQYF
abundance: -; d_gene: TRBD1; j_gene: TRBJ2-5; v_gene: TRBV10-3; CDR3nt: TGTGCCATCAGTGCCCAGGGGGCCTTAGAGACCCAGTACTTC; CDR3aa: CAISAQGALETQYF
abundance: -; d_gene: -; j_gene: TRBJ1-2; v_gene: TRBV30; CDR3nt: TGTGCCTGGAGTCGGGGAAACTATGGCTACACCTTC; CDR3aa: CAWSRGNYGYTF
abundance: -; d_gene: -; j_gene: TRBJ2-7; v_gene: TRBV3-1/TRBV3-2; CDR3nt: TGTGCCAGCAGCCAAGACAGGGGCCGGCGGTACTTC; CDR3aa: CASSQDRGRRYF
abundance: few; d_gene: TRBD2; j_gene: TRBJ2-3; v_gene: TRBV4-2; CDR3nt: TGTGCCAGCAGCCAAGATATCGAGCGACTAGCGGGGGGGACCTTT; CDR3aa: CASSQDIERLAGGTF
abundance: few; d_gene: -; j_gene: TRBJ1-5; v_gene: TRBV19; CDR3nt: TGTGCCAGTACCCATCCGTGGTCAGGAAGCAATCAGCCCCAGCATTTT; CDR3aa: CASTHPWSGSNQPQHF
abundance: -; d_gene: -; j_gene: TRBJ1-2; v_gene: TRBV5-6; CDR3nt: TGTGCCAGCAGCGGGGCGTTCGGCTATGGCTACACCTTC; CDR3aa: CASSGAFGYGYTF
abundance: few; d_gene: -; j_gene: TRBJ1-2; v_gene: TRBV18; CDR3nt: TGTGCCAGCTCACCCGCCCAGGAATATGGCTACACCTTC; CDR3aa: CASSPAQEYGYTF
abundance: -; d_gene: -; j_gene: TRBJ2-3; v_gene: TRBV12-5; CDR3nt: TGTGCTAGTGGTTTGGTACTTTCAGATACGCAGTATTTT; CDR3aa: CASGLVLSDTQYF